This T cell receptor (beta chain) was sequenced for a study of shared clonotypes between healthy human individuals. Overall study results and limits: Memory subsets generally showed lower estimated richness than naive subsets. Inspection by rarefaction showed sorted-subset sequencing to be incomplete despite large depth.

This clone was counted a single time. Its antigen is unknown. CDR1 is MNHNY, CDR2 SVGAGI, per germline (reference sequence). Trimming took off 7 bases at V and 0 bases at J, with 10 bases between the two ends. The CDR3 spans 15 residues. The study drew its donors from healthy HIV-negative adults without recent acute infections or vaccinations. Authors' processing steps: Because ImmunoSEQ provided only junction sequences with no quality scores, the filtering differed. Libraries were prepared by immunoSEQ multiplex PCR; TCRdb keeps only in-frame clonotypes and omits some of them. D and trimming come from the DNA, and the V and J calls and clone size come from that table. The table includes about a million clones, 70% to 80% detected once.

The material sequenced was memory CD4+ T cells from PBMCs. Specified subset: CD45RA-negative fraction. This clonotype was sampled from a man between 18 and 29 years old in good health. Some clones in this sample may be carry-over from other donors' samples. The rearrangement links TRBV6-6 to TRBJ2-6; D is unclear. The CDR3 here is CASTLSLSGANVLTF. CDR3 in DNA: TGTGCCAGCACCCTAAGCCTCTCTGGGGCCAACGTCCTGACTTTC.